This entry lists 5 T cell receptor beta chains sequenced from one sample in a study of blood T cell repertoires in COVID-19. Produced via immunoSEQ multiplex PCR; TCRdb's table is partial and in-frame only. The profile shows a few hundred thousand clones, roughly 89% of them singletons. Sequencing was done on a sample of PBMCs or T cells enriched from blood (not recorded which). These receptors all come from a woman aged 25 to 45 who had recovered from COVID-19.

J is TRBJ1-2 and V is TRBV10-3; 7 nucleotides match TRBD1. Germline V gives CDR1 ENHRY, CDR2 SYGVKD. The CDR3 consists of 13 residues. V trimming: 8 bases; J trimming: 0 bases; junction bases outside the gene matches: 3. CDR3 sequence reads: CAIAGQTNYGYTF. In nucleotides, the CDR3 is TGTGCCATCGCGGGACAGACTAACTATGGCTACACCTTC.

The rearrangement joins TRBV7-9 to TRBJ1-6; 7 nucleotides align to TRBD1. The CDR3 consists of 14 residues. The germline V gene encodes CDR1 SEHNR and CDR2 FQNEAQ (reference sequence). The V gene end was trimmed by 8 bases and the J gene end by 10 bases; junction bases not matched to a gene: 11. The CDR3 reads CASSIQGRDSPLHF. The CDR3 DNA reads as TGTGCCAGCTCGATACAGGGGAGAGACTCACCCCTCCACTTT.

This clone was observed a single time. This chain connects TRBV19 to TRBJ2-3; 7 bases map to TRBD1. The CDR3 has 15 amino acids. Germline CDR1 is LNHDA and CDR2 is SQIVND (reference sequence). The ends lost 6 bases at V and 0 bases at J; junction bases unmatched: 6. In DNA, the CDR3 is TGTGCCAGTAGACCAAGACAGGGCAGCACAGATACGCAGTATTTT. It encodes CASRPRQGSTDTQYF.

This CDR3 reads CASSLLSSNEKLFF. The CDR3 DNA follows: TGTGCCAGCAGCTTATTGTCCTCTAATGAAAAACTGTTTTTT. The chain has TRBV7-9 and TRBJ1-4, with D uncertain. From germline, CDR1 is SEHNR and CDR2 FQNEAQ (reference sequence). Deletions cut 2 bases from V and 3 bases from J, with 7 bases between. The CDR3 has 14 residues.

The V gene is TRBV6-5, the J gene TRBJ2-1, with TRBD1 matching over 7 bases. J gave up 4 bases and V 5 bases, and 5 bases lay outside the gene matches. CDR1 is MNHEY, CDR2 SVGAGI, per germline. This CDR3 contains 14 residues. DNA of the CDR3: TGTGCCAGCAGTAATTTGGGACAGTACAATGAGCAGTTCTTC. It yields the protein CASSNLGQYNEQFF.